These T cell receptor beta chains were read from a single sample in a study of blood T cell repertoires in COVID-19. The method was immunoSEQ multiplex PCR; TCRdb's version includes in-frame clones alone and lacks a portion of them. Seen here are about 200,000 clones, around 86% observed once, and the top ten hold 2.2%. The sequenced material came from peripheral blood. The receptors originated from a man aged 25-40 years who had recovered from COVID-19. Both conserved end residues are part of each CDR3. Each record gives: J gene, V gene, D gene, CDR3 length, clone size, CDR3 protein, CDR3 DNA. A D gene is named only where the DNA matches it firmly. Rows may omit the clone size; those that give it use once, few, many or a size class.

>TRBJ2-7|TRBV6-6|TRBD1|16|NA
CASSYSTGTGTYEQYF
TGTGCCAGCAGTTACTCAACCGGGACAGGAACCTACGAGCAGTACTTC
>TRBJ2-1|TRBV5-1|TRBD1|15|NA
CASSLGTGADNEQFF
TGCGCCAGCAGCCTTGGGACAGGGGCAGACAATGAGCAGTTCTTC
>TRBJ2-4|TRBV30|NA|12|NA
CAWSGAGNIQYF
TGTGCCTGGAGTGGGGCGGGGAACATTCAGTACTTC
>TRBJ2-7|TRBV5-1|TRBD1|18|NA
CASSLFRDSLRGTHEQYF
TGCGCCAGCAGCTTGTTCCGGGACAGCTTACGAGGTACCCACGAGCAGTACTTC
>TRBJ1-2|TRBV27|TRBD1|14|NA
CASRQTGGGKGYTF
TGTGCCAGCAGACAGACAGGGGGCGGGAAAGGCTACACCTTC
>TRBJ1-2|TRBV27|TRBD1|15|NA
CASSSILDRDYGYTF
TGTGCCAGCAGTTCGATATTAGACAGGGACTATGGCTACACCTTC
>TRBJ1-4|TRBV11-2|NA|15|NA
CASSLLRERGEKLFF
TGTGCCAGCAGCTTATTGAGGGAGAGAGGTGAAAAACTGTTTTTT
>TRBJ2-5|TRBV7-6|TRBD2|16|NA
CASSPFGTSVPETQYF
TGTGCCAGCAGCCCGTTCGGGACTAGCGTTCCAGAGACCCAGTACTTC
>TRBJ2-3|TRBV28|NA|14|NA
CASSLSRSTDTQYF
TGTGCCAGCAGTTTATCCCGGAGCACAGATACGCAGTATTTT
>TRBJ1-1|TRBV11-2|NA|13|once
CASSWKWQGEAFF
TGTGCCAGCAGCTGGAAGTGGCAGGGAGAAGCTTTCTTT
>TRBJ1-1|TRBV12-3/TRBV12-4|TRBD1|12|NA
CASSLGQGRAFF
TGTGCCAGCAGTCTCGGACAGGGTCGGGCTTTCTTT
>TRBJ1-4|TRBV6-5|NA|14|NA
CASSPTGFGEKLFF
TGTGCCAGCAGCCCGACGGGGTTCGGTGAAAAACTGTTTTTT
>TRBJ2-2|TRBV11-1|NA|13|many
CASSSPTGRELFF
TGTGCCAGCAGCTCTCCGACTGGCAGGGAGCTGTTTTTT
>TRBJ1-5|TRBV20-1|NA|12|NA
CSASEGGQPQHF
TGCAGTGCTAGTGAGGGAGGCCAGCCCCAGCATTTT
>TRBJ2-7|TRBV7-9|NA|14|NA
CASSLSMTEYEQYF
TGTGCCAGCAGCCTTTCCATGACTGAATACGAGCAGTACTTC
>TRBJ1-1|TRBV12-3/TRBV12-4|TRBD1|12|NA
CASSAGTGIAFF
TGTGCCAGCAGTGCCGGGACAGGGATAGCTTTCTTT
>TRBJ1-4|TRBV7-9|NA|16|NA
CASSLTHRLGGEKLFF
TGTGCCAGCAGCTTAACACACAGGCTAGGGGGTGAAAAACTGTTTTTT
>TRBJ1-2|TRBV6-5|NA|16|once
CASSYSGGEANYGYTF
TGTGCCAGCAGTTACAGCGGGGGCGAAGCTAACTATGGCTACACCTTC
>TRBJ2-5|TRBV18|TRBD2|16|NA
CASSPPSGGAGKTQYF
TGTGCCAGCTCACCACCAAGCGGGGGGGCCGGAAAGACCCAGTACTTC
>TRBJ1-5|TRBV6-6|NA|16|NA
CASRSIRGQSNQPQHF
TGTGCCAGCAGGAGCATCAGGGGTCAGAGCAATCAGCCCCAGCATTTT